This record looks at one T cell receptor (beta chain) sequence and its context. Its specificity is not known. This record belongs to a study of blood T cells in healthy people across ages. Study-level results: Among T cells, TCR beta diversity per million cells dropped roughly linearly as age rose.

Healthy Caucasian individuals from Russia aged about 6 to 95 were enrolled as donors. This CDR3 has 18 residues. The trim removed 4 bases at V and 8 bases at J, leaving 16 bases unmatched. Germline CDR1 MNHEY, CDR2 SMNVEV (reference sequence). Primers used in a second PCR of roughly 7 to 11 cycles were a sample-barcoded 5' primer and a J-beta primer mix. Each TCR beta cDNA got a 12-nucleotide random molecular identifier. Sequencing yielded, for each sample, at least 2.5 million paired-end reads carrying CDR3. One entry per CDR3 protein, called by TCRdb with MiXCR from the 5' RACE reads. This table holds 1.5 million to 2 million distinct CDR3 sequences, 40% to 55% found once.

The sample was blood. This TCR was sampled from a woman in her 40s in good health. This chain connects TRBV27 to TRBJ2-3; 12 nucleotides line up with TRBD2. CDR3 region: CASSSLLAGGDPIGTQYF. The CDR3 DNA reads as TGTGCCAGCAGTTCCCTCCTAGCGGGGGGGGACCCTATTGGTACGCAGTATTTT.